A single sample gave rise to the 11 T cell receptor beta chains below, sequenced in a study of T cell responses to AZD1222 COVID-19 vaccine. Using immunoSEQ multiplex PCR, the repertoire was profiled, and TCRdb retains in-frame clones only, with some absent. This sample carries about 150,000 clones, approximately 90% of them seen once, and the ten largest clones take about 1%. The source material was peripheral blood, sampled 28 days after the second AZD1222 dose. These receptors originate from an adult who received the AZD1222 COVID-19 vaccine.

This chain links TRBV9 with TRBJ1-1; D might be TRBD1 (5 bases). The CDR3 is made up of 14 amino acids. Germline V CDR1 and CDR2: SGDLS, YYNGEE. The V gene lost 0 bases and the J gene lost 4 bases, with 10 bases spanning the gap. Here the CDR3 reads CASSVEGRFTEAFF. CDR3 DNA: TGTGCCAGCAGCGTAGAGGGACGATTCACTGAAGCTTTCTTT.

The V call is TRBV10-3, the J call TRBJ2-7; D may be TRBD2 (6 bases). The CDR3 length is 12 residues. V was shortened by 8 bases and J by 7 bases, with 15 bases between the two germline ends. CDR1 and CDR2 from the germline V gene are ENHRY and SYGVKD. Written as DNA, the CDR3 is TGTGCCATCGGCGGGGTGGGTAGAGAGCAGTACTTC. It codes for CAIGGVGREQYF.

The genes are TRBV7-8 and TRBJ1-4; perhaps TRBD1 as D (6 bases). Germline V lookup: CDR1 SGHVS, CDR2 FQNEAQ. Trimming removed 6 bases at V and 3 bases at J, with 14 bases between. The length of the CDR3 is 15 residues. As DNA, the CDR3 is TGTGCCAGCAGTGATTACAGGGTCCCTAATGAAAAACTGTTTTTT. It is translated as CASSDYRVPNEKLFF.

The rearrangement uses TRBV27 and TRBJ2-7, with 8 bases identical to TRBD2. This CDR3 has 15 residues. The germline V gene encodes CDR1 MNHEY and CDR2 SMNVEV (reference sequence). The ends lost 2 bases at V and 0 bases at J; junction bases unmatched: 3. The CDR3 bases are TGTGCCAGCAGTTTAAGCCTAGCGGGCTCCTACGAGCAGTACTTC. Its translation is CASSLSLAGSYEQYF.

The rearrangement joins TRBV5-1 to TRBJ1-1; D is uncertain. V lost 2 bases, J lost 1 base, and 6 bases lay in between. CDR1 and CDR2 (germline): SGHRS, YFSETQ. The CDR3 spans 13 residues. The CDR3 loop is CASSFVPNTEAFF. DNA for the CDR3: TGCGCCAGCAGCTTTGTCCCGAACACTGAAGCTTTCTTT.

The chain couples TRBV19 to TRBJ1-5, with D uncertain. With 5 bases removed from V and 6 bases from J, the gap between germline ends came to 17 bases. Germline lookup yields CDR1 LNHDA and CDR2 SQIVND (reference sequence). CDR3 size: 15 residues. CDR3 sequence (DNA): TGTGCCAGTAGTTTCCGCGTAGCAGGTGGTCAGCCCCAGCATTTT. This codes for CASSFRVAGGQPQHF.

The V gene is TRBV18, the J gene TRBJ2-5; D is unclear. From germline, CDR1 is KGHSH and CDR2 LQKENI. Trimming shortened V by 1 base and J by 2 bases, and 14 bases separated the two germline ends. The CDR3 runs to 16 residues. The CDR3 sequence is CASSPQAGPTQETQYF. The CDR3 nucleotides are TGTGCCAGCTCACCACAGGCAGGACCAACTCAAGAGACCCAGTACTTC.

This clone was seen many times. J is TRBJ2-3 and V is TRBV13, with TRBD1 as a possible D gene (6 bases). Trimming cost V 7 bases and J 5 bases, with 10 bases left between them. CDR3 length equals 12 residues. The germline V gene has CDR1 PRHDT and CDR2 FYEKMQ (reference sequence). In DNA, the CDR3 is TGTGCCAGCACCTCAGGGGAAGATACGCAGTATTTT. It encodes CASTSGEDTQYF.

J is TRBJ1-2 and V is TRBV2; the D gene is possibly TRBD1 (6 bases). The CDR3 length is 13 residues. Looked up from germline, CDR1 is SNHLY and CDR2 is FYNNEI. The V gene lost 3 bases and the J gene lost 8 bases, with 13 bases spanning the gap. The CDR3 here is CASSERGAFGYTF. For the CDR3, the DNA is TGTGCCAGCAGTGAGAGGGGGGCATTCGGCTACACCTTC.

This sequence joins TRBV6-2 or TRBV6-3 and TRBJ2-7, with D perhaps assigned TRBD1 or TRBD2 (5 bases each). CDR1 and CDR2 (germline): MNHEY, SVGEGT. The V end was cut by 5 bases, the J end by 6 bases, with 17 bases between. CDR3 length equals 14 residues. DNA for the CDR3: TGTGCCAGCAGTCCCGGGACCGGCTCGGCCGAGCAGTACTTC. Protein: CASSPGTGSAEQYF.

V and J are TRBV19 and TRBJ1-3; the D gene is possibly TRBD1 (6 bases). Per the germline V gene, CDR1 is LNHDA and CDR2 is SQIVND (reference sequence). This CDR3 has 16 residues. The V gene lost 7 bases and the J gene lost 0 bases, with 16 bases spanning the gap. The CDR3 DNA reads as TGTGCCAGTACCAACGGACAGCGCCTCTCTGGAAACACCATATATTTT. The encoded protein is CASTNGQRLSGNTIYF. Together with reference TRBV19 and TRBJ1-3, the CDR3 gives the full variable domain: DGGITQSPKYLFRKEGQNVTLSCEQNLNHDAMYWYRQDPGQGLRLIYYSQIVNDFQKGDIAEGYSVSREKKESFPLTVTSAQKNPTAFYLCASTNGQRLSGNTIYFGEGSWLTVV.